The clone carrying this TCR beta chain has a handful of counts. Its specificity is unknown. These data come from a study of blood T cells in healthy people across ages. The CDR3 length is 13 residues. Trimming cost V 2 bases and J 0 bases, with 4 bases left between them. Germline V lookup: CDR1 ENHRY, CDR2 SYGVKD. The use of a sample-barcoded 5' primer and a J-beta primer mix characterized a second PCR of roughly 6 to 12 cycles. MiXCR, applied by TCRdb to the 5' RACE reads, yields one record per CDR3 protein. The sample lists around 1,500,000 distinct CDR3 sequences; around 42% were seen once. Findings and limits, study-wide: Roughly linear declines in TCR beta diversity per million T cells occurred with age.

Each donor had 9 to 10 milliliters of peripheral blood drawn. The receptor comes from a woman between 18 and 30 years old in good health. The chain employs TRBV10-3 and TRBJ1-1; D is uncertain. The material sequenced was blood. In nucleotides, the CDR3 is TGTGCCATCAGTGAGGCTATGAACACTGAAGCTTTCTTT. Translation gives CAISEAMNTEAFF.